These 2 T cell receptor beta chains came from one sample sequenced in a study of beta chain features in type 1 diabetes. Study-level results: For Type 1 diabetes patients, all four CD4+ subsets carried TCRB CDR3s that were moderately but significantly shorter.

cDNA synthesis used the whole RNA isolate, giving expressed TCRB sequences. Some clones are missing from TCRdb's copy, which holds only in-frame ones; the method was immunoSEQ multiplex PCR. The sample includes fewer than 70,000 clones, 55% to 70% of them seen just once. No antigen has been identified for these receptors. Specimen: stem cell memory CD4+ T cells from blood. The receptor set was obtained from a woman aged 30 to 39 with type 1 diabetes.

The gene calls are TRBV5-1 and TRBJ2-3; 10 nucleotides match TRBD2. This CDR3 spans 17 amino acids. CDR1 SGHRS and CDR2 YFSETQ come from the germline V gene. After removal of 6 bases from V and 5 bases from J, the junction contained 15 bases not matched to a gene. The CDR3 nucleotides are TGCGCCAGCACGACCGGCTCCCTAGCGGGAGCGGTAGATACGCAGTATTTT. This codes for CASTTGSLAGAVDTQYF.

This clone was detected a few times. The chain carries TRBV5-4 and TRBJ2-1; D may be TRBD2 (5 bases). The V gene lost 0 bases and the J gene lost 2 bases, with 9 bases spanning the gap. This CDR3 is 15 amino acids long. Germline CDR1 is SGHNT and CDR2 is YYREEE (reference sequence). The CDR3 nucleotides read TGTGCCAGCAGCTTGGAAGCGGTCACCTACAATGAGCAGTTCTTC. This encodes CASSLEAVTYNEQFF.